Shown below are 5 T cell receptor beta chains from a single sample sequenced in a study of post-analysis software for immune sequencing data. General study findings and limits: Elevated frequency relative to controls characterized four to six TRBV segments in patients, TRBV5-6, TRBV5-1 and TRBV20-1 among them.

Presence of unique molecular identifiers characterized the TCR beta cDNA libraries. A single record per CDR3 protein comes from TCRdb applying MiXCR to the PCR reads. The data contain about 810,000 distinct CDR3 sequences, 53% of them singletons. These TCRs are of unknown antigen specificity. The specimen sequenced was blood. These receptors were taken from a girl aged 5 to 17 with multiple sclerosis.

This clonotype was detected only a few times. One junction end does not reproduce the germline sequence, and a read error may be involved. This rearrangement joins TRBV7-7 to TRBJ2-1; unclear D gene. The CDR3 is made up of 16 amino acids. Germline CDR1 is SSHAT and CDR2 is FNYEAQ (reference sequence). The CDR3 sequence is CASSSRLDPPYNEQFF. The CDR3 DNA reads TGTGCTAGCAGCTCCAGACTGGATCCACCCTACAATGAGCAGTTCTTC.

The chain has TRBV9 and TRBJ2-3, with 9 bases lining up with TRBD2. The germline V gene has CDR1 SGDLS and CDR2 YYNGEE. There are 16 residues in the CDR3. After removal of 0 bases from V and 5 bases from J, the junction contained 7 bases not matched to a gene. CDR3 nucleotides: TGTGCCAGCAGCGTAGGAAAAGCGGGAGGCGGAGATACGCAGTATTTT. Translating it yields CASSVGKAGGGDTQYF.

This clonotype was seen more than once but under ten times. The J gene is TRBJ1-5, the V gene TRBV25-1; D call uncertain. This CDR3 comprises 13 residues. Germline V gene sequence: CDR1 MGHDK, CDR2 SYGVNS. V dropped 6 bases and J dropped 6 bases, with 12 bases sitting between them. The CDR3 here is CASSLRVGQPQHF. The CDR3 nucleotides are TGTGCCAGCAGCTTGAGAGTCGGTCAGCCCCAGCATTTT.

This sequence joins TRBV20-1 and TRBJ1-2; possibly TRBD1 for D (5 bases). Deletions cut 1 base from V and 4 bases from J, with 16 bases between. Germline CDR1 DFQATT, CDR2 SNEGSKA (reference sequence). The CDR3 runs 15 residues. As DNA, the CDR3 is TGCAGTGCTAGAGGGGGGGGACGGAACCTCTATGGCTACACCTTC. Its protein is CSARGGGRNLYGYTF.

The V gene is TRBV29-1, the J gene TRBJ2-3; D is possibly TRBD1 or TRBD2 (5 bases each). This CDR3 region has 13 residues. V was shortened by 5 bases and J by 2 bases, with 11 bases between the two germline ends. CDR1 SQVTM and CDR2 ANQGSEA come from the germline V gene. The CDR3 DNA is TGCAGCGTTCCTTCGGGGCTCACAGATACGCAGTATTTT. It encodes CSVPSGLTDTQYF.